The 9 T cell receptor beta chains below all came from one sample that was sequenced in a study of CD8 T cells in ankylosing spondylitis (dated by TCRdb to the late 2010s). Library method: 5' RACE. The sequencer was an Illumina MiSeq. Through fastp at Q25 and MiXCR, TCRdb rebuilt clones from the public reads, retaining in-frame beta chains. Rows are unified per CDR3 protein, each entry keeping the most common DNA and genes. Here the sample has roughly 25,000 distinct CDR3 sequences; about 15% occur a single time. Of the sample, 28% is held by the ten largest clones. Sequenced material: blood. The receptors were gathered from a male donor with ankylosing spondylitis or in good health (not recorded which).

This clonotype has at least ten counts. V and J are TRBV29-1 and TRBJ2-1, with TRBD2 matching 9 bases. This CDR3 comprises 17 residues. The V gene end was trimmed by 0 bases and the J gene end by 3 bases; junction bases not matched to a gene: 9. Germline CDR1 is SQVTM and CDR2 is ANQGSEA. CDR3 in amino acids: CSVEDPEGLAVYNEQFF. The CDR3 nucleotides are TGCAGCGTTGAAGATCCTGAGGGACTAGCTGTCTACAATGAGCAGTTCTTC.

In this sample, this clonotype turned up many times. This chain links TRBV29-1 with TRBJ2-2; D tentatively fits TRBD1 or TRBD2 (6 bases each). The CDR3 is 12 amino acids. Per germline, CDR1 SQVTM and CDR2 ANQGSEA. The CDR3 is CSTGARTGELFF. The DNA for the CDR3 is TGCAGTACGGGGGCGCGCACCGGGGAGCTGTTTTTT.

This clonotype was counted at least ten times. The rearrangement uses TRBV12-3 or TRBV12-4 and TRBJ2-3; D is ambiguous. With 3 bases removed from V and 2 bases from J, the gap between germline ends came to 9 bases. The CDR3 is 14 amino acids. The CDR3 region has the DNA TGTGCCAGCAGTTTGTTACCCTTCACAGATACGCAGTATTTT. The encoded protein is CASSLLPFTDTQYF.

This clonotype occurred many times. J is TRBJ2-7 and V is TRBV28, with D unclear. CDR1 is MDHEN, CDR2 SYDVKM, per germline. The CDR3 covers 11 residues. V was shortened by 7 bases and J by 9 bases, with 13 bases between the two germline ends. The CDR3 DNA reads TGTGCCAGCAACTCTAAACTCCGGCAGTACTTC. Translating gives CASNSKLRQYF.

This clonotype appeared many times. V gene TRBV28 combines with J gene TRBJ2-1, with 7 positions matching TRBD1. This CDR3 has 16 residues. Looked up from germline, CDR1 is MDHEN and CDR2 is SYDVKM. V was clipped by 3 bases and J by 5 bases; unmatched bases: 10. Here the CDR3 reads CASSFPPGGADNEQFF. Written as DNA, the CDR3 is TGTGCCAGCAGTTTTCCACCAGGGGGTGCGGACAATGAGCAGTTCTTC. The full variable domain, in which reference TRBV28 and TRBJ2-1 provide the parts outside the CDR3, is DVKVTQSSRYLVKRTGEKVFLECVQDMDHENMFWYRQDPGLGLRLIYFSYDVKMKEKGDIPEGYSVSREKKERFSLILESASTNQTSMYLCASSFPPGGADNEQFFGPGTRLTVL.

This clonotype was seen only a few times. The chain employs TRBV12-3 or TRBV12-4 and TRBJ2-1; TRBD2 matches 8 bases. This CDR3 is built from 16 residues. The V segment lost 6 bases and the J segment 10 bases; nucleotides outside the gene matches: 17. CDR3 bases: TGTGCCAGCAGATTACAAGGCGGACTAGCATGGGGCGAGCAGTTCTTC. Translating it yields CASRLQGGLAWGEQFF.

This clonotype was detected ten times or more. The chain uses TRBV12-3 or TRBV12-4 and TRBJ1-1, with D tentatively TRBD1 (6 bases). Trimming cost V 6 bases and J 1 base, with 12 bases left between them. CDR3 length equals 14 residues. The DNA for the CDR3 is TGTGCCAGCAGAGTCTACAGGGAGAACACTGAAGCTTTCTTT. This sequence encodes CASRVYRENTEAFF.

Ten or more counts support this clonotype. This chain connects TRBV12-3 or TRBV12-4 to TRBJ2-5; D not certain. V lost 5 bases and J lost 4, with 8 bases in between. The CDR3 is 12 residues long. Written as DNA, the CDR3 is TGTGCCAGCAGTATCACCGGAGAGACCCAGTACTTC. Translated: CASSITGETQYF.

This clonotype was seen only a few times. V is TRBV28 and J is TRBJ2-2; 7 positions agree with TRBD2. Germline CDR1 is MDHEN and CDR2 is SYDVKM. The V and J ends lost 2 bases and 4 bases, in that order; junction bases with no gene match: 4. The CDR3 sequence is 15 residues long. The chain's CDR3 is CASSLGGSGTGELFF. Written as DNA, the CDR3 is TGTGCCAGCAGTTTAGGCGGGAGCGGCACCGGGGAGCTGTTTTTT.